The rows below give T cell receptor beta chains drawn from one sample of a study of T cell changes during pregnancy in multiple sclerosis. This table comes from immunoSEQ multiplex PCR, and its TCRdb copy is limited to in-frame clones, with some not included. The repertoire holds 45,000 to 60,000 clones, with roughly 90% as singletons. This sample comprised CD8+ T cells from peripheral blood mononuclear cells, obtained before pregnancy. These receptors were taken from a female donor with multiple sclerosis, enrolled in a pregnancy study. CDR3s include the opening cysteine and the closing phenylalanine or tryptophan. The order of the fields is V gene, clone size, D gene, J gene, CDR3 protein, CDR3 DNA. The D gene is left open where the match is weak. Some rows mark clone size as missing; the rest say once, few, many or name a class of expanded clone.

V gene: TRBV7-9
clone size: .
D gene: .
J gene: TRBJ2-7
CDR3 protein: CASSSQQAYYEQYF
CDR3 DNA: TGTGCCAGCAGCAGTCAGCAGGCGTACTACGAGCAGTACTTC

V gene: TRBV7-9
clone size: .
D gene: .
J gene: TRBJ2-5
CDR3 protein: CASSLGGLETQYF
CDR3 DNA: TGTGCCAGCAGCTTAGGTGGGCTAGAGACCCAGTACTTC

V gene: TRBV9
clone size: .
D gene: TRBD2
J gene: TRBJ2-5
CDR3 protein: CASSPFLAGGQETQYF
CDR3 DNA: TGTGCCAGCAGTCCCTTCCTAGCGGGGGGACAAGAGACCCAGTACTTC

V gene: TRBV29-1
clone size: .
D gene: .
J gene: TRBJ2-2
CDR3 protein: CSVVSSERAGELFF
CDR3 DNA: TGCAGCGTTGTCTCCTCGGAACGGGCCGGGGAGCTGTTTTTT

V gene: TRBV19
clone size: .
D gene: TRBD1
J gene: TRBJ1-2
CDR3 protein: CASRMDRGDYGYTF
CDR3 DNA: TGTGCCAGTAGAATGGACAGGGGAGACTATGGCTACACCTTC

V gene: TRBV4-1
clone size: .
D gene: .
J gene: TRBJ2-7
CDR3 protein: CASSQDGPGTLTYEQYF
CDR3 DNA: TGCGCCAGCAGCCAAGATGGGCCCGGGACACTAACCTACGAGCAGTACTTC

V gene: TRBV5-1
clone size: .
D gene: TRBD1
J gene: TRBJ2-3
CDR3 protein: CASSWGQGTDTQYF
CDR3 DNA: TGCGCCAGCAGCTGGGGACAGGGGACAGATACGCAGTATTTT

V gene: TRBV4-3
clone size: .
D gene: TRBD2
J gene: TRBJ2-5
CDR3 protein: CASSQSGALGQETQYF
CDR3 DNA: TGCGCCAGCAGCCAAAGCGGGGCGCTAGGTCAAGAGACCCAGTACTTC

V gene: TRBV9
clone size: .
D gene: TRBD2
J gene: TRBJ2-7
CDR3 protein: CASSVKSSGGTYEQYF
CDR3 DNA: TGTGCCAGCAGCGTAAAGAGCAGCGGGGGAACCTACGAGCAGTACTTC

V gene: TRBV14
clone size: .
D gene: .
J gene: TRBJ2-3
CDR3 protein: CASSRGLDTQYF
CDR3 DNA: TGTGCCAGCAGCCGGGGACTTGATACGCAGTATTTT

V gene: TRBV9
clone size: .
D gene: .
J gene: TRBJ1-6
CDR3 protein: CASSVESSSYNSPLHF
CDR3 DNA: TGTGCCAGCAGCGTAGAATCCTCTTCCTATAATTCACCCCTCCACTTT

V gene: TRBV5-5
clone size: .
D gene: .
J gene: TRBJ1-1
CDR3 protein: CASSLERAGGDTEAFF
CDR3 DNA: TGTGCCAGCAGCTTGGAAAGGGCCGGGGGAGATACTGAAGCTTTCTTT

V gene: TRBV15
clone size: .
D gene: .
J gene: TRBJ2-5
CDR3 protein: CATSRHFLEERAQYF
CDR3 DNA: TGTGCCACCAGCAGACATTTTCTGGAGGAGAGGGCCCAGTACTTC

V gene: TRBV6-6
clone size: .
D gene: .
J gene: TRBJ1-1
CDR3 protein: CASSYSTRSDEAFF
CDR3 DNA: TGTGCCAGCAGTTACTCGACTAGAAGTGATGAAGCTTTCTTT

V gene: TRBV27
clone size: once
D gene: .
J gene: TRBJ2-1
CDR3 protein: CASSLIISYNEQFF
CDR3 DNA: TGTGCCAGCAGTTTAATTATCTCCTACAATGAGCAGTTCTTC

V gene: TRBV5-4
clone size: .
D gene: .
J gene: TRBJ1-2
CDR3 protein: CAINRDSVRDGYTF
CDR3 DNA: TGTGCCATTAATCGGGACTCAGTACGGGATGGCTACACCTTC

V gene: TRBV13
clone size: .
D gene: TRBD1
J gene: TRBJ1-1
CDR3 protein: CASSLETGETEAFF
CDR3 DNA: TGTGCCAGCAGCTTAGAGACAGGGGAGACTGAAGCTTTCTTT

V gene: TRBV30
clone size: .
D gene: TRBD1
J gene: TRBJ1-2
CDR3 protein: CAAFTGGLGGYTF
CDR3 DNA: TGTGCCGCCTTCACAGGGGGCTTAGGTGGCTACACCTTC

V gene: TRBV5-6
clone size: .
D gene: TRBD1
J gene: TRBJ2-3
CDR3 protein: CASSWGQGARDTQYF
CDR3 DNA: TGTGCCAGCAGCTGGGGGCAGGGGGCGAGAGATACGCAGTATTTT

V gene: TRBV27
clone size: .
D gene: .
J gene: TRBJ1-1
CDR3 protein: CASSKGPPNTEAFF
CDR3 DNA: TGTGCCAGCAGTAAGGGGCCCCCGAACACTGAAGCTTTCTTT

V gene: TRBV6-5
clone size: .
D gene: .
J gene: TRBJ2-7
CDR3 protein: CASSLGSYYEQYF
CDR3 DNA: TGTGCCAGCAGTCTCGGGAGCTACTACGAGCAGTACTTC

V gene: TRBV2
clone size: .
D gene: TRBD2
J gene: TRBJ2-1
CDR3 protein: CASSAPIAGGNYNEQFF
CDR3 DNA: TGTGCCAGCAGTGCTCCAATAGCGGGGGGCAATTACAATGAGCAGTTCTTC

V gene: TRBV16
clone size: .
D gene: .
J gene: TRBJ2-6
CDR3 protein: CASSLTGGANVLTF
CDR3 DNA: TGTGCCAGCAGCTTGACGGGGGGGGCCAACGTCCTGACTTTC

V gene: TRBV27
clone size: .
D gene: TRBD2
J gene: TRBJ2-7
CDR3 protein: CASNPGTSVYEQYF
CDR3 DNA: TGTGCCAGCAACCCAGGTACTAGCGTCTACGAGCAGTACTTC

V gene: TRBV30
clone size: .
D gene: TRBD2
J gene: TRBJ2-5
CDR3 protein: CAWSVGRGGRETQYF
CDR3 DNA: TGTGCCTGGAGTGTTGGGCGGGGGGGCCGTGAGACCCAGTACTTC

V gene: TRBV7-2
clone size: .
D gene: TRBD1
J gene: TRBJ1-1
CDR3 protein: CASSFGQEKQNTEAFF
CDR3 DNA: TGTGCCAGCAGCTTTGGACAGGAAAAGCAAAACACTGAAGCTTTCTTT

V gene: TRBV19
clone size: few
D gene: TRBD2
J gene: TRBJ2-7
CDR3 protein: CASSGGSYEQYF
CDR3 DNA: TGTGCCAGTTCGGGGGGGTCCTACGAGCAGTACTTC

V gene: TRBV13
clone size: .
D gene: TRBD1
J gene: TRBJ1-1
CDR3 protein: CASSLGLTGATEAFF
CDR3 DNA: TGTGCCAGCAGCTTAGGCCTAACAGGGGCCACTGAAGCTTTCTTT

V gene: TRBV6-1
clone size: .
D gene: TRBD1
J gene: TRBJ1-1
CDR3 protein: CASNPGAGGGLGAFF
CDR3 DNA: TGTGCCAGCAACCCCGGGGCAGGGGGCGGTCTTGGAGCTTTCTTT

V gene: TRBV6-1
clone size: .
D gene: .
J gene: TRBJ2-2
CDR3 protein: CASSQTDTGELFF
CDR3 DNA: TGTGCCAGCAGTCAAACTGACACCGGGGAGCTGTTTTTT

V gene: TRBV11-3
clone size: .
D gene: TRBD1
J gene: TRBJ2-7
CDR3 protein: CASSFFSGQAYEQYF
CDR3 DNA: TGTGCCAGCAGCTTTTTCTCGGGACAGGCCTACGAGCAGTACTTC

V gene: TRBV5-1
clone size: .
D gene: TRBD1
J gene: TRBJ1-2
CDR3 protein: CASSLAGTGANYGYTF
CDR3 DNA: TGCGCCAGCAGCTTGGCCGGGACAGGGGCTAACTATGGCTACACCTTC

V gene: TRBV9
clone size: .
D gene: .
J gene: TRBJ2-7
CDR3 protein: CASSAGSAYEQYF
CDR3 DNA: TGTGCCAGCAGCGCAGGGTCAGCCTACGAGCAGTACTTC

V gene: TRBV11-2
clone size: once
D gene: TRBD1
J gene: TRBJ1-2
CDR3 protein: CASSPTGQGGYGYTF
CDR3 DNA: TGTGCCAGCAGCCCCACCGGACAGGGGGGGTATGGCTACACCTTC

V gene: TRBV7-9
clone size: .
D gene: .
J gene: TRBJ1-4
CDR3 protein: CASSLTQGSNEKLFF
CDR3 DNA: TGTGCCAGCAGCCTAACCCAGGGGTCAAATGAAAAACTGTTTTTT

V gene: TRBV9
clone size: .
D gene: TRBD1
J gene: TRBJ2-7
CDR3 protein: CASSAGTAYEQYF
CDR3 DNA: TGTGCCAGCAGCGCTGGGACAGCCTACGAGCAGTACTTC

V gene: TRBV9
clone size: .
D gene: .
J gene: TRBJ2-6
CDR3 protein: CASSGAAARYSGANVLTF
CDR3 DNA: TGTGCCAGCAGCGGAGCTGCGGCCCGCTACTCTGGGGCCAACGTCCTGACTTTC

V gene: TRBV14
clone size: .
D gene: .
J gene: TRBJ2-7
CDR3 protein: CASSQNSSYEQYF
CDR3 DNA: TGTGCCAGCAGCCAGAATAGCTCCTACGAGCAGTACTTC

V gene: TRBV5-1
clone size: once
D gene: TRBD2
J gene: TRBJ2-3
CDR3 protein: CASSKGLAGGSTDTQYF
CDR3 DNA: TGCGCCAGCAGCAAAGGACTAGCGGGGGGGAGCACAGATACGCAGTATTTT

V gene: TRBV30
clone size: once
D gene: .
J gene: TRBJ1-3
CDR3 protein: CAWSEIGGGNTIYF
CDR3 DNA: TGTGCCTGGAGTGAAATCGGGGGGGGAAACACCATATATTTT

V gene: TRBV19
clone size: once
D gene: .
J gene: TRBJ2-1
CDR3 protein: CASSIRAGFEQFF
CDR3 DNA: TGTGCCAGTAGTATACGAGCAGGGTTCGAGCAGTTCTTC

V gene: TRBV27
clone size: .
D gene: TRBD1
J gene: TRBJ1-6
CDR3 protein: CASSPGQGRTPLHF
CDR3 DNA: TGTGCCAGCAGTCCAGGACAGGGGCGTACACCCCTCCACTTT

V gene: TRBV30
clone size: .
D gene: TRBD1
J gene: TRBJ1-2
CDR3 protein: CAWSIWDRGDGYTF
CDR3 DNA: TGTGCCTGGAGTATCTGGGACAGGGGGGATGGCTACACCTTC

V gene: TRBV7-6
clone size: few
D gene: TRBD1
J gene: TRBJ2-2
CDR3 protein: CASSLRGPGGYEELFF
CDR3 DNA: TGTGCCAGCAGCTTAAGGGGCCCAGGGGGATATGAGGAGCTGTTTTTT

V gene: TRBV2
clone size: .
D gene: TRBD2
J gene: TRBJ2-7
CDR3 protein: CASSELGHPSGAGGLSYEQYF
CDR3 DNA: TGTGCCAGCAGTGAATTGGGTCACCCTTCGGGAGCGGGGGGACTCTCCTACGAGCAGTACTTC

V gene: TRBV12-5
clone size: .
D gene: TRBD1
J gene: TRBJ2-3
CDR3 protein: CASGSTGVIDTQYF
CDR3 DNA: TGTGCTAGTGGTTCGACAGGGGTGATAGATACGCAGTATTTT

V gene: TRBV5-4
clone size: .
D gene: .
J gene: TRBJ2-7
CDR3 protein: CASRRSGSPYEQYF
CDR3 DNA: TGTGCCAGCAGGCGGTCGGGGAGTCCCTACGAGCAGTACTTC

V gene: TRBV4-3
clone size: .
D gene: TRBD1
J gene: TRBJ2-5
CDR3 protein: CASSQSAGTGGETQYF
CDR3 DNA: TGCGCCAGCAGCCAAAGCGCCGGGACAGGGGGAGAGACCCAGTACTTC

V gene: TRBV10-3
clone size: .
D gene: TRBD1
J gene: TRBJ1-5
CDR3 protein: CASSETGQPSEPQHF
CDR3 DNA: TGTGCCAGCAGTGAAACGGGACAGCCTTCGGAGCCCCAGCATTTT

V gene: TRBV7-6
clone size: .
D gene: TRBD1
J gene: TRBJ2-7
CDR3 protein: CASSLGAGTGIYEQYF
CDR3 DNA: TGTGCCAGCAGCTTAGGAGCCGGGACAGGCATTTACGAGCAGTACTTC

V gene: TRBV19
clone size: .
D gene: TRBD1
J gene: TRBJ2-1
CDR3 protein: CASSMEDRAFSYNEQFF
CDR3 DNA: TGTGCCAGTAGTATGGAAGACAGGGCCTTCTCCTACAATGAGCAGTTCTTC

V gene: TRBV4-3
clone size: .
D gene: .
J gene: TRBJ2-2
CDR3 protein: CASSQEAFNTGELFF
CDR3 DNA: TGCGCCAGCAGCCAAGAGGCTTTTAACACCGGGGAGCTGTTTTTT

V gene: TRBV12-5
clone size: .
D gene: TRBD2
J gene: TRBJ2-3
CDR3 protein: CASGRTSGGAEDTQYF
CDR3 DNA: TGTGCTAGTGGTCGGACCAGCGGGGGGGCCGAGGATACGCAGTATTTT

V gene: TRBV5-8
clone size: .
D gene: .
J gene: TRBJ2-7
CDR3 protein: CASTSGTYEQYF
CDR3 DNA: TGTGCCAGCACCTCCGGGACCTACGAGCAGTACTTC

V gene: TRBV7-9
clone size: .
D gene: TRBD1
J gene: TRBJ1-1
CDR3 protein: CASSLSLDRGTDFF
CDR3 DNA: TGTGCCAGCAGCTTATCCCTGGACAGGGGAACTGATTTCTTT

V gene: TRBV19
clone size: .
D gene: TRBD1
J gene: TRBJ2-3
CDR3 protein: CASSLQGWDTQYF
CDR3 DNA: TGTGCCAGTAGCCTACAGGGGTGGGATACGCAGTATTTT

V gene: TRBV6-5
clone size: .
D gene: TRBD2
J gene: TRBJ2-7
CDR3 protein: CASSTGTSGGYEQYF
CDR3 DNA: TGTGCCAGCAGCACCGGGACTAGCGGGGGGTACGAGCAGTACTTC